This entry describes one TCR beta chain. The entry originates in a study of T cell responses to AZD1222 COVID-19 vaccine. In germline, CDR1 is SEHNR, CDR2 FQNEAQ (reference sequence). J was trimmed by 2 bases and V by 10 bases; bases with no gene match: 9. The CDR3 extends over 16 amino acids. Assay used: immunoSEQ multiplex PCR; TCRdb lists only in-frame clones, some missing. The table has some 150,000 clones, approximately 91% seen once. The chain has TRBV7-9 and TRBJ2-6; TRBD1 matches 9 bases. This TCR derives from an adult who received the AZD1222 COVID-19 vaccine. The sequencing here drew on peripheral blood, taken 28 days after the second AZD1222 dose. CDR3 in amino acids: CATDRGQTPGANVLTF. CDR3 bases: TGTGCCACGGACAGGGGACAGACCCCTGGGGCCAACGTCCTGACTTTC.